This T cell receptor beta chain originates from a study of post-analysis software for immune sequencing data. Study overall: As for disease course, relapsing-remitting, secondary progressive and progressive-relapsing multiple sclerosis were all included. Findings and limits, study-wide: Normalized Chao1 diversity was significantly lower in multiple sclerosis patients than in controls.

Built from TCR beta cDNA, the libraries had unique molecular identifiers in them. MiXCR, run by TCRdb on the PCR reads, gives a single entry per CDR3 protein. Of fewer than 550,000 distinct CDR3 sequences in the sample, under 40% were seen once. There are a few counts of this clonotype. What it binds is not known. Sequenced material: blood. This TCR was sampled from a girl aged 2 to 17 with multiple sclerosis.

CDR3 DNA: TGTGCCAGCAGTTCCCGGGACAGCGCAAAAAACATTCAGTACTTC. Protein product: CASSSRDSAKNIQYF. This chain joins TRBV27 and TRBJ2-4; 7 bases align to TRBD1. V lost 4 bases and J lost 4; bases outside the gene matches: 7. CDR3 length equals 15 residues. CDR1 MNHEY and CDR2 SMNVEV come from the germline V gene (reference sequence).